This T cell receptor (beta chain) was observed in a study of technical replicates of blood from several donors. The assay was immunoSEQ multiplex PCR, and TCRdb's table has in-frame clones only and misses some. The sample shows 70,000 to 85,000 clones, around 92% of them seen only once. This TCR was recovered from a human donor in good health. The sequencing input was T cells isolated from PBMCs.

The CDR3 DNA reads as TGTGCCACCCCCCGGGAGCGGATAAGCTCCTACAATGAGCAGTTCTTC. Translation gives CATPRERISSYNEQFF. V gene TRBV2 combines with J gene TRBJ2-1; a weak D match, TRBD2 (6 bases). Germline V CDR1 and CDR2: SNHLY, FYNNEI. The V gene lost 10 bases and the J gene lost 0 bases, with 19 bases spanning the gap. The CDR3 runs 16 residues. Full variable domain (missing parts from reference TRBV2 and TRBJ2-1): EPEVTQTPSHQVTQMGQEVILRCVPISNHLYFYWYRQILGQKVEFLVSFYNNEISEKSEIFDDQFSVERPDGSNFTLKIRSTKLEDSAMYFCATPRERISSYNEQFFGPGTRLTVL.